Shown below are 26 T cell receptor beta chains from a single sample sequenced in a study of shared clonotypes between healthy human individuals. Generated by immunoSEQ multiplex PCR, the TCRdb table keeps only in-frame clones and is missing some. Among 450,000 to 700,000 clones listed, roughly 96% were seen once. In the naive CD8 group, cells lacked CD45RO and were positively selected for CCR7, so terminally differentiated effector memory CD45RA+ cells were left out. The sample comprised naive CD8+ T cells sorted from blood. The receptor set was obtained from a woman in her 30s in good health.

V usage is TRBV2 and J usage is TRBJ1-2; no definite D call. This CDR3 spans 14 amino acids. Germline V CDR1 and CDR2: SNHLY, FYNNEI. V lost 8 bases to trimming and J lost 2 bases, with 15 bases between them. CDR3 DNA sequence: TGTGCCAGCCGTATGGCCAGGTCAAACTATGGCTACACCTTC. Its protein product is CASRMARSNYGYTF.

This chain connects TRBV28 to TRBJ2-5, with 7 positions matching TRBD2. The J call is uncertain, as TRBJ2-7 better fits the DNA end. CDR3 length: 14 amino acids. From germline, CDR1 is MDHEN and CDR2 SYDVKM. CDR3 amino acids: CASSLEGTMYEQYF. CDR3 DNA sequence: TGTGCCAGCAGTTTAGAGGGGACTATGTACGAGCAGTACTTC.

V gene TRBV5-1 combines with J gene TRBJ2-7; 8 bases align to TRBD2. Germline CDR1 and CDR2: SGHRS and YFSETQ. Trimming at V came to 1 base and at J to 4 bases, leaving 7 bases not matched to a gene. This CDR3 contains 15 residues. The CDR3 reads CASSLRREVRYEQYF. The CDR3 nucleotides are TGCGCCAGCAGCTTGCGGCGGGAGGTTAGGTACGAGCAGTACTTC. The full variable domain, its missing parts supplied by reference TRBV5-1 and TRBJ2-7, is KAGVTQTPRYLIKTRGQQVTLSCSPISGHRSVSWYQQTPGQGLQFLFEYFSETQRNKGNFPGRFSGRQFSNSRSEMNVSTLELGDSALYLCASSLRREVRYEQYFGPGTRLTVT.

V usage is TRBV28 and J usage is TRBJ2-6; D is possibly TRBD1 (5 bases). Trimming removed 6 bases at V and 1 base at J, with 13 bases between. CDR1 and CDR2 from the germline V gene are MDHEN and SYDVKM. CDR3 size: 16 residues. The CDR3 DNA reads as TGTGCCAGCAGGCCTATCTCAGGGTCTGGGGCCAACGTCCTGACTTTC. Protein: CASRPISGSGANVLTF.

This clone was seen only a few times. V and J are TRBV28 and TRBJ1-1, with TRBD1 matching over 7 bases. The trim removed 6 bases at V and 0 bases at J, leaving 10 bases unmatched. The CDR3 consists of 16 residues. CDR1 and CDR2 from the germline V gene are MDHEN and SYDVKM. The CDR3 DNA sequence: TGTGCCAGCAGGATCACGAACAGGGGACTGAACACTGAAGCTTTCTTT. The encoded protein is CASRITNRGLNTEAFF.

The chain links TRBV5-4 to TRBJ1-2; 12 bases are a match to TRBD1. Unmatched junction bases numbered 10, after V lost 3 bases and J lost 4 bases. The germline V gene encodes CDR1 SGHNT and CDR2 YYREEE (reference sequence). CDR3 length: 17 residues. CDR3 sequence reads: CASSSTGTGGGRYGYTF. CDR3 DNA sequence: TGTGCCAGCAGCTCGACCGGGACAGGGGGCGGCCGCTATGGCTACACCTTC. The whole variable domain, filled in from reference TRBV5-4 and TRBJ1-2, reads ETGVTQSPTHLIKTRGQQVTLRCSSQSGHNTVSWYQQALGQGPQFIFQYYREEENGRGNFPPRFSGLQFPNYSSELNVNALELDDSALYLCASSSTGTGGGRYGYTFGSGTRLTVV.

The V call is TRBV2, the J call TRBJ2-7; D not resolved. This CDR3 is 15 amino acids long. The germline V and J ends were trimmed by 3 bases and 1 base, with 13 bases remaining between them. Per germline, CDR1 SNHLY and CDR2 FYNNEI. The CDR3 loop reads CASSDYGDRSYEQYF. In DNA form, the CDR3 reads TGTGCCAGCAGTGATTACGGAGACCGATCCTACGAGCAGTACTTC. Full variable domain (missing parts from reference TRBV2 and TRBJ2-7): EPEVTQTPSHQVTQMGQEVILRCVPISNHLYFYWYRQILGQKVEFLVSFYNNEISEKSEIFDDQFSVERPDGSNFTLKIRSTKLEDSAMYFCASSDYGDRSYEQYFGPGTRLTVT.

J is TRBJ2-7 and V is TRBV5-6, with D perhaps matching TRBD1 or TRBD2 (5 bases each). Looked up from germline, CDR1 is SGHDT and CDR2 is YYEEEE. Trimming took 0 bases from V and 0 from J, leaving 16 bases between them. The length of the CDR3 is 17 residues. This CDR3 is CASSLARSGRFSYEQYF. The CDR3, as DNA: TGTGCCAGCAGCTTGGCCCGGTCGGGACGCTTCTCCTACGAGCAGTACTTC.

This rearrangement joins TRBV5-1 to TRBJ2-7; 12 nucleotides line up with TRBD2. V was clipped by 4 bases and J by 2 bases; unmatched bases: 7. From germline, CDR1 is SGHRS and CDR2 YFSETQ. This CDR3 comprises 16 residues. In nucleotides, the CDR3 is TGCGCCAGCAGCCTAGCAAGGACTAGCGGGGCCTACGAGCAGTACTTC. Protein: CASSLARTSGAYEQYF.

Worth noting for this clone: The same CDR3 also results from other DNA sequences found in this sample. The V call is TRBV28, the J call TRBJ2-7, with TRBD1 matching 9 bases. The CDR3 is 13 residues long. Unmatched junction bases numbered 2, after V lost 3 bases and J lost 5 bases. Germline V CDR1 and CDR2: MDHEN, SYDVKM. Written as DNA, the CDR3 is TGTGCCAGCAGTTTGGGACAGGGAGACGAGCAGTACTTC. Translation: CASSLGQGDEQYF.

This chain joins TRBV28 and TRBJ1-1; D might be TRBD1 (6 bases). Germline V CDR1 and CDR2: MDHEN, SYDVKM. With 6 bases removed from V and 1 base from J, the gap between germline ends came to 12 bases. CDR3 size: 14 residues. The CDR3 sequence is CASRETGPNTEAFF. In DNA form, the CDR3 reads TGTGCCAGCAGGGAAACAGGGCCGAACACTGAAGCTTTCTTT.

V gene TRBV5-6 combines with J gene TRBJ1-1, with TRBD1 matching 10 bases. The CDR3 is 14 residues long. Germline values: CDR1 SGHDT, CDR2 YYEEEE. Trimming took 4 bases from V and 5 from J; bases not matched to a gene: 5. The CDR3 reads CASSLGTGDTEAFF. For the CDR3, the DNA is TGTGCCAGCAGCCTAGGGACAGGGGATACTGAAGCTTTCTTT.

This clone was seen just once. This rearrangement joins TRBV5-1 to TRBJ2-7; 8 nucleotides line up with TRBD2. This CDR3 region has 14 residues. J gave up 1 base and V 4 bases, and 4 bases lay outside the gene matches. Germline CDR1 reads SGHRS; CDR2 reads YFSETQ. CDR3 amino acids: CASSSSGRSYEQYF. The CDR3, as DNA: TGCGCCAGCAGCAGCAGCGGGAGATCCTACGAGCAGTACTTC.

The rearrangement uses TRBV9 and TRBJ2-7; TRBD2 agrees at 8 bases. Germline V CDR1 and CDR2: SGDLS, YYNGEE. Unmatched junction bases numbered 5, after V lost 3 bases and J lost 6 bases. The length of the CDR3 is 13 residues. The CDR3 DNA follows: TGTGCCAGCAGCGCCGGGACTAGGTTCGAGCAGTACTTC. Protein: CASSAGTRFEQYF.

The chain couples TRBV5-6 to TRBJ1-6; D is possibly TRBD1 (5 bases). V was clipped by 0 bases and J by 16 bases, with 14 bases between them. CDR3 size: 13 residues. Per germline, CDR1 SGHDT and CDR2 YYEEEE. The CDR3 spells CASSLGGGDLLHF. The DNA for the CDR3 is TGTGCCAGCAGCTTGGGGGGCGGAGATCTACTCCACTTT.

Concerning this clone: Other nucleotide sequences from this sample produce the same CDR3. The V call is TRBV27, the J call TRBJ2-6; D gene unclear. Germline CDR1 is MNHEY and CDR2 is SMNVEV (reference sequence). The V and J ends lost 3 bases and 1 base respectively, with 7 bases between them. The length of the CDR3 is 15 residues. CDR3 in amino acids: CASSFVGSGANVLTF. In DNA, the CDR3 is TGTGCCAGCAGTTTCGTAGGGTCTGGGGCCAACGTCCTGACTTTC.

V gene TRBV30 combines with J gene TRBJ1-1, with D unresolved. The CDR3 loop spans 15 amino acids. V was pared by 5 bases and J by 1 base, with 17 bases between. Germline V CDR1 and CDR2: GTSNPN, SVGIG (reference sequence). The CDR3: CAWAPMGERNTEAFF. The CDR3 region has the DNA TGTGCCTGGGCCCCTATGGGAGAGAGGAACACTGAAGCTTTCTTT.

The chain carries TRBV6-1 and TRBJ1-2; TRBD1 aligns across 9 bases. From germline, CDR1 is MNHNS and CDR2 SASEGT. Losses at the gene ends were 4 bases for V and 2 bases for J; bases not matched to a gene: 11. This CDR3 spans 17 amino acids. The CDR3 sequence: CASSVQRGDRANYGYTF. Here the CDR3 DNA reads TGTGCCAGCAGTGTACAAAGAGGGGACAGGGCAAACTATGGCTACACCTTC.

J is TRBJ2-7 and V is TRBV6-1; the D is unclear. Germline V gene data show CDR1 as MNHNS and CDR2 as SASEGT. The V and J ends lost 3 bases and 5 bases respectively, with 5 bases between them. This CDR3 has 11 amino acids. CDR3 amino acids: CASSDGNEQYF. CDR3 nucleotides: TGTGCCAGCAGTGACGGTAACGAGCAGTACTTC.

The chain joins TRBV29-1 to TRBJ1-1, with D maybe TRBD1 (6 bases). Germline CDR1 SQVTM, CDR2 ANQGSEA. The CDR3 contains 17 residues. The V and J ends lost 2 bases and 8 bases respectively, with 27 bases between them. CDR3 coding DNA: TGCAGCGTTGAAACAATCGACAGGTTTTACGGACATATGGAAGCTTTCTTT. Residues: CSVETIDRFYGHMEAFF.

The V and J genes are TRBV5-6 and TRBJ2-1; 11 positions agree with TRBD2. J lost 3 bases, V lost 3 bases, and 5 bases had no gene match. Germline V lookup: CDR1 SGHDT, CDR2 YYEEEE. CDR3 length: 16 residues. The CDR3 is CASSWGLADIYNEQFF. The CDR3 DNA follows: TGTGCCAGCAGCTGGGGACTAGCGGACATCTACAATGAGCAGTTCTTC.

The chain combines TRBV21-1 with TRBJ2-5; no DNA check was done on the table's D call, TRBD2. TRBV21-1 is a listed pseudogene. The CDR3 has 14 residues. The CDR3 nucleotides are TGTGCCAGCACCAAGACCCTACTAGGGGAGACCCAGTACTTC. This translates into CASTKTLLGETQYF.

The chain is built from TRBV5-3 and TRBJ2-5; D gene unclear. TRBV5-3 is noted as an ORF with a role that remains uncertain. CDR3 length equals 14 residues. The V and J ends lost 1 base and 4 bases respectively, with 11 bases between them. Here the CDR3 reads CARSLCSIAETQYF. Here the CDR3 DNA reads TGTGCCAGAAGCTTGTGTAGTATAGCAGAGACCCAGTACTTC.

The V call is TRBV27, the J call TRBJ1-2, with 8 bases fitting TRBD1. Germline lookup yields CDR1 MNHEY and CDR2 SMNVEV (reference sequence). CDR3 size: 14 residues. Trimming removed 3 bases from V and 8 bases from J; junction bases left unmatched: 8. CDR3 sequence: CASSFTGGSEGYTF. The CDR3 DNA reads TGTGCCAGCAGTTTCACAGGGGGTTCTGAGGGCTACACCTTC.

This clone was recorded once. V is TRBV19 and J is TRBJ2-5, with a weak D call TRBD2 (6 bases). The germline V and J ends were trimmed by 4 bases and 3 bases, with 12 bases remaining between them. Germline V gene lookup returns CDR1 LNHDA and CDR2 SQIVND (reference sequence). The CDR3 has 14 residues. The CDR3 DNA follows: TGTGCCAGTAGTAAGCGGGCTCTGGAAGAGACCCAGTACTTC. It yields the protein CASSKRALEETQYF.

The CDR3 DNA follows: TGTGCTAGTGGTTGGTCGGACAGTAACTATGGCTACACCTTC. It specifies CASGWSDSNYGYTF. This chain links TRBV12-5 with TRBJ1-2; TRBD1 is a possible D gene (6 bases). Germline-derived CDR1 and CDR2 are LGHNT and FRNRAP. The CDR3 totals 14 residues. V was shortened by 4 bases and J by 1 base, with 10 bases between the two germline ends. Using reference TRBV12-5 and TRBJ1-2 for the parts outside the CDR3, the full variable domain is DARVTQTPRHKVTEMGQEVTMRCQPILGHNTVFWYRQTMMQGLELLAYFRNRAPLDDSGMPKDRFSAEMPDATLATLKIQPSEPRDSAVYFCASGWSDSNYGYTFGSGTRLTVV.